The 19 T cell receptor beta chains below all came from one sample that was sequenced in a study of STAT5B mutations in CD4+ large granular lymphocyte leukemia. Assay used: immunoSEQ multiplex PCR; TCRdb lists only in-frame clones, some missing. The data hold tens of thousands of clones, with approximately 70% observed a single time. Specimen: CD4+ T cells from blood buffy coats. These receptors were obtained from a human donor in good health.

CDR3 sequence (DNA): TGTGCCAGTTCCGGGACAGGGGGCAATCAGCCCCAGCATTTT. This encodes CASSGTGGNQPQHF. The rearrangement uses TRBV19 and TRBJ1-5; 10 bases map to TRBD1. The CDR3 is made up of 14 amino acids. V lost 8 bases and J lost 2; bases outside the gene matches: 3. Germline CDR1 is LNHDA and CDR2 is SQIVND (reference sequence).

This clone was counted a few times. The genes are TRBV7-2 and TRBJ1-1; no clear D. Germline values: CDR1 SGHTA, CDR2 FQGNSA. V was pared by 5 bases and J by 0 bases, with 10 bases between. The CDR3 has 14 amino acids. The CDR3: CASSGGPLNTEAFF. The CDR3 DNA reads as TGTGCCAGCAGCGGTGGACCCCTGAACACTGAAGCTTTCTTT.

This chain uses TRBV10-3 with TRBJ2-1; 10 nucleotides line up with TRBD2. This CDR3 has 15 amino acids. V shed 6 bases and J 4 bases; nucleotides not matched to a gene: 6. Per germline, CDR1 ENHRY and CDR2 SYGVKD. The CDR3 loop is CAIRGASGGYNEQFF. Here the CDR3 DNA reads TGTGCCATCAGAGGGGCTAGCGGGGGTTACAATGAGCAGTTCTTC.

The rearrangement uses TRBV7-2 and TRBJ1-2; D unresolved. This CDR3 spans 13 amino acids. Germline V gene data show CDR1 as SGHTA and CDR2 as FQGNSA. The V and J ends lost 1 base and 8 bases respectively, with 11 bases between them. Here the CDR3 DNA reads TGTGCCAGCAGCTTAGATGGGAAAGGAGGCTACACCTTC. It specifies CASSLDGKGGYTF.

Notes on this clone: Compared with germline, one end of the junction differs, possibly owing to a read error. This rearrangement joins TRBV5-6 to TRBJ2-2; TRBD1 agrees at 7 bases. The CDR3 has 15 amino acids. Germline V gives CDR1 SGHDT, CDR2 YYEEEE. As DNA, the CDR3 is TGTGCCAGCAGCTGGAAAGTACAGGGGTACCGGGGAGCTGTTTTT. Its protein is CASSWKVQGYRGAVF.

This rearrangement joins TRBV5-1 to TRBJ2-1; D not resolved. This CDR3 spans 16 amino acids. The ends were cut back, 0 bases at V and 2 bases at J, with 12 bases in the middle. Per germline, CDR1 SGHRS and CDR2 YFSETQ. The CDR3 DNA follows: TGCGCCAGCAGCTTGGATGGGCAGGCCCCCTACAATGAGCAGTTCTTC. Its translation is CASSLDGQAPYNEQFF.

The chain couples TRBV6-5 to TRBJ2-3; TRBD1 agrees at 11 bases. Germline CDR1 and CDR2: MNHEY and SVGAGI. Trimming cost V 4 bases and J 3 bases; bases outside gene matches: 6. This CDR3 has 16 amino acids. CDR3 DNA: TGTGCCAGCAGTTCCAGGGACAGGGGGTCGACAGATACGCAGTATTTT. The encoded protein is CASSSRDRGSTDTQYF.

The chain combines TRBV11-3 with TRBJ2-1, with 10 bases lining up with TRBD2. The junction had 6 bases not matched to a gene; V was cut back by 6 bases and J by 1 base. Germline V lookup: CDR1 SGHNT, CDR2 YENEEA. There are 16 residues in the CDR3. The CDR3 here is CASSLAGVGSYNEQFF. CDR3 coding DNA: TGTGCCAGCAGTCTAGCGGGAGTAGGGTCCTACAATGAGCAGTTCTTC.

The chain joins TRBV9 to TRBJ1-2; D unclear. The CDR3 totals 13 residues. Deletions cut 0 bases from V and 3 bases from J, with 6 bases between. Germline CDR1 is SGDLS and CDR2 is YYNGEE. The CDR3 reads CASSVDWDYGYTF. The CDR3 DNA reads TGTGCCAGCAGCGTAGATTGGGACTATGGCTACACCTTC.

This clone was detected only a few times. The chain joins TRBV19 to TRBJ2-3, with unresolved D. The V end lost 1 base, the J end lost 2 bases, and 7 bases lay between the germline ends. The CDR3 sequence is 14 residues long. Germline CDR1 reads LNHDA; CDR2 reads SQIVND (reference sequence). The CDR3 sequence is CASSIGVLTDTQYF. The CDR3 bases are TGTGCCAGTAGTATAGGGGTGCTCACAGATACGCAGTATTTT.

This CDR3 reads CASSYTPGLGTDTQYF. Here the CDR3 DNA reads TGTGCCAGCAGCTATACCCCGGGACTCGGCACAGATACGCAGTATTTT. The rearrangement links TRBV7-9 to TRBJ2-3, with D maybe TRBD2 (6 bases). Trimming pared 4 bases from V and 1 base from J, leaving 15 bases between. Germline-derived CDR1 and CDR2 are SEHNR and FQNEAQ (reference sequence). The CDR3 has 16 amino acids.

This chain links TRBV7-3 with TRBJ2-2; 8 bases map to TRBD1. CDR1 and CDR2 (germline): SGHTA, FQGTGA. Trimming cost V 1 base and J 1 base; bases outside gene matches: 2. This CDR3 has 16 amino acids. The CDR3 sequence: CASSLIRGQNTGELFF. The CDR3 nucleotides are TGTGCCAGCAGCTTAATCAGGGGGCAGAACACCGGGGAGCTGTTTTTT.

The chain links TRBV18 to TRBJ2-5; D not resolved. The V end lost 4 bases, the J end lost 5 bases, and 8 bases lay between the germline ends. This CDR3 region has 12 residues. The V gene's germline CDR1 is KGHSH and CDR2 LQKENI. The CDR3 sequence is CASSQGGETQYF. As DNA, the CDR3 is TGTGCCAGCTCACAGGGTGGCGAGACCCAGTACTTC.

V and J are TRBV9 and TRBJ1-4, with D perhaps TRBD1 (5 bases). CDR3 size: 15 residues. V lost 0 bases and J 5 bases, leaving 11 bases between the germline ends. The germline V gene has CDR1 SGDLS and CDR2 YYNGEE. CDR3 sequence: CASSVEEGNNEKLFF. CDR3 in DNA: TGTGCCAGCAGCGTAGAGGAGGGGAACAATGAAAAACTGTTTTTT.

V usage is TRBV4-1 and J usage is TRBJ2-5; D is possibly TRBD1 (6 bases). This CDR3 is built from 17 residues. Deletions cut 0 bases from V and 7 bases from J, with 21 bases between. Germline CDR1 is MGHRA and CDR2 is YSYEKL. The CDR3 here is CASSQDFRGRGRGTQYF. The CDR3 nucleotides are TGCGCCAGCAGCCAAGATTTCAGGGGCCGAGGTCGAGGGACCCAGTACTTC.

For the CDR3, the DNA is TGTGCCAGTAGTATAGAGGGGGGCCCCCCCTACGAGCAGTACTTC. Translated: CASSIEGGPPYEQYF. This chain joins TRBV19 and TRBJ2-7; D tentatively fits TRBD1 or TRBD2 (6 bases each). This CDR3 is 15 amino acids long. V was shortened by 0 bases and J by 2 bases, with 11 bases between the two germline ends. Germline values: CDR1 LNHDA, CDR2 SQIVND (reference sequence).

Only a few counts were recorded for this clone. The chain combines TRBV6-1 with TRBJ1-4; TRBD1 matches 9 bases. CDR3 length: 14 amino acids. CDR1 and CDR2 from the germline V gene are MNHNS and SASEGT. J was trimmed by 7 bases and V by 5 bases; bases with no gene match: 5. The CDR3 nucleotides are TGTGCCAGCAGTTTGACAGGGGGAGCTGAAAAACTGTTTTTT. Protein sequence: CASSLTGGAEKLFF.

The gene calls are TRBV5-4 and TRBJ2-6, with 12 bases that match TRBD1. The CDR3 spans 18 residues. V gave up 1 base and J gave up 3 bases; unmatched junction bases: 5. Germline assignment: CDR1 SGHNT and CDR2 YYREEE (reference sequence). This CDR3 is CASSLPGQGAGGANVLTF. As DNA, the CDR3 is TGTGCCAGCAGCTTGCCGGGACAGGGGGCAGGTGGGGCCAACGTCCTGACTTTC.

This chain uses TRBV29-1 with TRBJ2-4; TRBD1 matches 11 bases. V lost 5 bases to trimming and J lost 6 bases; unmatched junction nucleotides: 3. Germline V gives CDR1 SQVTM, CDR2 ANQGSEA. The CDR3 is made up of 13 amino acids. As DNA, the CDR3 is TGCAGCGTTTCGGGACAGGGGGGAAACATTCAGTACTTC. It translates to CSVSGQGGNIQYF.